The present T cell receptor (beta chain) was sequenced within a study of shared clonotypes between healthy human individuals. Study-wide results and caveats: In having few donors, the study represented limited genetic and exposure-history diversity.

Donors had no recently reported acute infections or vaccinations and were HIV-negative. Every contributor of samples was a Caucasian grown-up residing in Nashville, Tennessee. Unsorted PBMCs provided DNA that was sequenced on ten immunoSEQ deep assay plates. Generated by immunoSEQ multiplex PCR, the TCRdb table keeps only in-frame clones and is missing some. Among a few hundred thousand clones, 75% to 80% were seen once, and the ten largest hold around 12%. Points on this clone: Its matching antigen is unknown. A single base separates this from a much larger clone, so it may be a read error.

This CDR3 has 14 amino acids. From germline, CDR1 is KGHSH and CDR2 LQKENI. The specimen sequenced was PBMCs. The TCR comes from a woman in her 40s in good health. Some clones in this sample may be carry-over from other donors' samples. The chain employs TRBV18 and TRBJ1-5; D is perhaps TRBD1 (6 bases). The CDR3 DNA is TGTGCCAGCTCACACTGGGACAACAATCAGCCCCGGCATTTT. This gives the protein CASSHWDNNQPRHF.